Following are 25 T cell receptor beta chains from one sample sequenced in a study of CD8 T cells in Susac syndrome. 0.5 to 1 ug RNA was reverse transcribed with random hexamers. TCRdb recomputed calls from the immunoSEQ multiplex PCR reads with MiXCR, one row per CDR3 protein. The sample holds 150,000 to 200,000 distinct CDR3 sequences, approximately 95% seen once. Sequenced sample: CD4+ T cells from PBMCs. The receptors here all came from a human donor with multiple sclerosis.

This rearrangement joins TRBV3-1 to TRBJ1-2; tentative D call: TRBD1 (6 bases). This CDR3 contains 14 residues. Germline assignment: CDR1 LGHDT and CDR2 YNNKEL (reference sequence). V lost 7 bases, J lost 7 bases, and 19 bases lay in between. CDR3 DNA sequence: TGTGCCAGCACCTACGGGGGGGCTGCTACTGGCTACACCTTC. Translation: CASTYGGAATGYTF.

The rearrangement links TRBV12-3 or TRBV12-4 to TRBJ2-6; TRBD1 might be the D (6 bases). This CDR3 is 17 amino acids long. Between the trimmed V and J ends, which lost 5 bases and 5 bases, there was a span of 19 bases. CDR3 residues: CASSLRRTGPWANVLTF. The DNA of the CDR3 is TGTGCCAGCAGTCTACGCCGTACAGGGCCTTGGGCCAACGTCCTGACTTTC.

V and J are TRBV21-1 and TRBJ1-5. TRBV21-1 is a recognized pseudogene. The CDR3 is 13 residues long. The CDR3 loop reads CASSKQGNQPQHF. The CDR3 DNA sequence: TGTGCCAGCAGCAAACAGGGCAATCAGCCCCAGCATTTT.

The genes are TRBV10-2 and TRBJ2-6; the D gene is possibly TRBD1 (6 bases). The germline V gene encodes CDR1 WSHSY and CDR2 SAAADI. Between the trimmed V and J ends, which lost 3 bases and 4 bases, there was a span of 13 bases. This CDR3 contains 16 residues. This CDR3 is CASSDPQGSGANVLTF. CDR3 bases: TGCGCCAGCAGTGATCCACAGGGCTCCGGGGCCAACGTCCTGACTTTC.

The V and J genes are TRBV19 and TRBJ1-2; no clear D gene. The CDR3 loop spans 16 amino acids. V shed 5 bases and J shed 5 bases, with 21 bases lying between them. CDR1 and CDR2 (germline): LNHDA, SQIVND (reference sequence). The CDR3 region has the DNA TGTGCCAGTAGTCTAGCTCCGGCGACCGCGGGATATGGCTACACCTTC. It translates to CASSLAPATAGYGYTF.

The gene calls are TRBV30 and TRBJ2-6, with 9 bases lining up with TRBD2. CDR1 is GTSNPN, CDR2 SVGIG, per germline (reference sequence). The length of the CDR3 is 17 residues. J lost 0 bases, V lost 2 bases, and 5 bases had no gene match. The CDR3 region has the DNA TGTGCCTGGAGTAGAAGGCGGGGGGGCTCTGGGGCCAACGTCCTGACTTTC. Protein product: CAWSRRRGGSGANVLTF.

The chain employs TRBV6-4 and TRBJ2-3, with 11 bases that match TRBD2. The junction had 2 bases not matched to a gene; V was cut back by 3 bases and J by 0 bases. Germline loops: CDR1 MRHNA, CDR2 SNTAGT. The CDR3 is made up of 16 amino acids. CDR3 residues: CASSELAGASTDTQYF. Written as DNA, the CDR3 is TGTGCCAGCAGTGAACTAGCGGGGGCCAGCACAGATACGCAGTATTTT.

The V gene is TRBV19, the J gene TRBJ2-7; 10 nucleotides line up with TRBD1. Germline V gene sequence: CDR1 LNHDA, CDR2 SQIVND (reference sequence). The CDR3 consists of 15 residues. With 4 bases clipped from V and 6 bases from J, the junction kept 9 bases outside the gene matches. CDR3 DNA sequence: TGTGCCAGTAGTAGAAGGACAGGGGGACAATTCGAGCAGTACTTC. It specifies CASSRRTGGQFEQYF.

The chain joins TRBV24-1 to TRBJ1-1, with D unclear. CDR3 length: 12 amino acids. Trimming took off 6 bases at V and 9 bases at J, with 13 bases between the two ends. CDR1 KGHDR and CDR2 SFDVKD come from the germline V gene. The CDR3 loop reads CATSNALGQAFF. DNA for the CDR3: TGTGCCACCAGTAACGCCTTAGGACAAGCTTTCTTT.

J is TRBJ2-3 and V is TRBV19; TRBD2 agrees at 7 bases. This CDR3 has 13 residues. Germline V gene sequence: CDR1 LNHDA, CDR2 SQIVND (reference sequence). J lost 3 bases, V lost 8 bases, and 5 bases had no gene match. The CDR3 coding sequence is TGTGCCAGTCGCCCGCGGGGGACAGATACGCAGTATTTT. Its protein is CASRPRGTDTQYF. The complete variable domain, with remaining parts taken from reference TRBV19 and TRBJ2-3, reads DGGITQSPKYLFRKEGQNVTLSCEQNLNHDAMYWYRQDPGQGLRLIYYSQIVNDFQKGDIAEGYSVSREKKESFPLTVTSAQKNPTAFYLCASRPRGTDTQYFGPGTRLTVL.

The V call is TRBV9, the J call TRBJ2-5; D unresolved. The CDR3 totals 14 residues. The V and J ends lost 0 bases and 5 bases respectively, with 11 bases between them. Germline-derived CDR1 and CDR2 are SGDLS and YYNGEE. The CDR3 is CASSVEILGETQYF. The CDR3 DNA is TGTGCCAGCAGCGTAGAGATCCTTGGGGAGACCCAGTACTTC.

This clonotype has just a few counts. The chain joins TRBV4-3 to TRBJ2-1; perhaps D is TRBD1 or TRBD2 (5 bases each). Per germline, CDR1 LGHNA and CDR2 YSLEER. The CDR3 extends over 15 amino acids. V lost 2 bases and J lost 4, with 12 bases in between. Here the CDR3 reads CASSQHLGEYNEQFF. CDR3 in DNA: TGCGCCAGCAGCCAACATCTAGGGGAGTACAATGAGCAGTTCTTC.

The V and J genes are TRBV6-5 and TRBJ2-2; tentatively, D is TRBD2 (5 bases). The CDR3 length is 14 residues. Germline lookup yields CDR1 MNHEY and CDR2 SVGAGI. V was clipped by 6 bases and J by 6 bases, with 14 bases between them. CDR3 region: CASRRPGNPGELFF. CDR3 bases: TGTGCCAGCAGGAGACCGGGGAATCCCGGGGAGCTGTTTTTT.

The CDR3 nucleotides read TGCGCCAGCAGCCCCCGTTGGGGGATGGGCCAAGAGACCCAGTACTTC. Its translation: CASSPRWGMGQETQYF. The chain joins TRBV5-1 to TRBJ2-5, with D possibly being TRBD1 or TRBD2 (5 bases each). V was trimmed by 4 bases and J by 1 base, leaving 17 bases between them. CDR1 and CDR2 (germline): SGHRS, YFSETQ. There are 16 residues in the CDR3.

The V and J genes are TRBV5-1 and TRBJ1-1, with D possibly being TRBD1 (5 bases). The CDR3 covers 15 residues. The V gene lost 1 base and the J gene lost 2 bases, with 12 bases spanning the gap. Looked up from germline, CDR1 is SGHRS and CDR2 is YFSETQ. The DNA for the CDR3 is TGCGCCAGCAGCTTGCGAGGGGACTATAACACTGAAGCTTTCTTT. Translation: CASSLRGDYNTEAFF.

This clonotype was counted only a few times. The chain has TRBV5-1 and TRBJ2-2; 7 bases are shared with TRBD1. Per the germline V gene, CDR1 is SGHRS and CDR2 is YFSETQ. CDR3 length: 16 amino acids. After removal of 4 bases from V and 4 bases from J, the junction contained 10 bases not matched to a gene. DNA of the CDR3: TGCGCCAGCAGCACCGAACCGACAGGGATCACCGGGGAGCTGTTTTTT. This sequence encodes CASSTEPTGITGELFF.

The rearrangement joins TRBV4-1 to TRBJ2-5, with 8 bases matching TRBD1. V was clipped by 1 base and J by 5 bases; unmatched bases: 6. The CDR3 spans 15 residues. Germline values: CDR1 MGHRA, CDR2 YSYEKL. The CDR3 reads CASSQGTGRGETQYF. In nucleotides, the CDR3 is TGCGCCAGCAGCCAAGGGACAGGGAGAGGGGAGACCCAGTACTTC.

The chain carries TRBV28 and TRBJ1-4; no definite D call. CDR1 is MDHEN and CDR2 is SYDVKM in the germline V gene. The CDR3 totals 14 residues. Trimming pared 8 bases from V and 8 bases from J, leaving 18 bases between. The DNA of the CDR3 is TGTGCCAGCTCGAAAATGGCCCGGGAGGAAAAACTGTTTTTT. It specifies CASSKMAREEKLFF.

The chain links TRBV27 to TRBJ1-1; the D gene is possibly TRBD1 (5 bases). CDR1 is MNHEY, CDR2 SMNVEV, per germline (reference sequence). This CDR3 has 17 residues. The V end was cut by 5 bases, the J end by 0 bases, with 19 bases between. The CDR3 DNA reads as TGTGCCAGCAGTCCGACTCGCGGGGGGATATTGAACACTGAAGCTTTCTTT. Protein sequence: CASSPTRGGILNTEAFF.

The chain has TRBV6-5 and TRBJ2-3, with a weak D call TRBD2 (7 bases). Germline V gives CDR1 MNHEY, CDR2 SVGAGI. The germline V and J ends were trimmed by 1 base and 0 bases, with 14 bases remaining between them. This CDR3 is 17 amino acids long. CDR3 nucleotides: TGTGCCAGCAGTTACTGGGGGGGCCGGGCGAGCACAGATACGCAGTATTTT. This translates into CASSYWGGRASTDTQYF.

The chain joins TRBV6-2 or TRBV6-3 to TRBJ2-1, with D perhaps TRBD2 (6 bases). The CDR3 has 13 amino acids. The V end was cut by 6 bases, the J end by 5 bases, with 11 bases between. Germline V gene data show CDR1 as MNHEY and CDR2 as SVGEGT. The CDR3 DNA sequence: TGTGCCAGCAGGCAGACTAGTAACAATGAGCAGTTCTTC. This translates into CASRQTSNNEQFF.

CDR3 DNA: TGTGCCAGCAGCTCTAGCCTGGTGGGCGGCTACACCTTC. Residues: CASSSSLVGGYTF. This chain uses TRBV7-2 with TRBJ1-2; D call uncertain. V lost 4 bases, J lost 8 bases, and 14 bases lay in between. Germline CDR1 is SGHTA and CDR2 is FQGNSA. The CDR3 covers 13 residues.

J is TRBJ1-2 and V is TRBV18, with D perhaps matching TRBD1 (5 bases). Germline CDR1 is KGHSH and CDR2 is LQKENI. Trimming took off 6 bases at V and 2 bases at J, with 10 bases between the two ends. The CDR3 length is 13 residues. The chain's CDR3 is CASSPGGNYGYTF. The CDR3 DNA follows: TGTGCCAGCTCCCCGGGGGGGAACTATGGCTACACCTTC.

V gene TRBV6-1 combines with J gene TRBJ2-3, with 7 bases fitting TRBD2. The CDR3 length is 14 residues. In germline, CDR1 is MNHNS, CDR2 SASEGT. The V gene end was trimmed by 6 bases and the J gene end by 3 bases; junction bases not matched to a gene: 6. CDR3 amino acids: CASSRWGGTDTQYF. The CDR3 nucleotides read TGTGCCAGCAGCCGATGGGGAGGGACAGATACGCAGTATTTT.

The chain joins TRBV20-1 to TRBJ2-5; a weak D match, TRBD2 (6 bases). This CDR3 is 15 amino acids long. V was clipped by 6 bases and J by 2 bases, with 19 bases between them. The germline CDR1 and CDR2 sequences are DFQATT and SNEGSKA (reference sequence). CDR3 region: CSARRTGRRQETQYF. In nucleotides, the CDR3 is TGCAGTGCGCGAAGGACCGGGAGAAGGCAAGAGACCCAGTACTTC.